The clone carrying this TCR beta chain was picked up one time. The entry originates in a study of blood T cell repertoires in COVID-19. Overall study context: Both acute and convalescent COVID-19 samples were obtained from the United States, Italy and Spain. T cells, B-cell-depleted T cells, or PBMCs provided the cDNA or gDNA that served as material.

In the study's own analysis: Estimates of nucleated cell counts were drawn from the amplification of reference gene primers. Libraries were prepared by immunoSEQ multiplex PCR; TCRdb keeps only in-frame clonotypes and omits some of them. V and J calls and clone size are given by that table; D and trimming were obtained from the DNA. The profile shows roughly 400,000 clones, less than 95% of them singletons. Recovered status applied to Cohort 3 donors who had two consecutive negative PCRs. It also applied to those with clearance or with symptom resolution. What was sequenced was PBMCs or T cells enriched from blood (not recorded which). The origin of this receptor is a man aged 18 to 30 who had recovered from COVID-19.

This CDR3 is CASSFVPGSGANVLTF. CDR3 in DNA: TGTGCCAGCAGCTTCGTACCCGGCTCTGGGGCCAACGTCCTGACTTTC. V usage is TRBV11-2 and J usage is TRBJ2-6; D remains unclear. V was clipped by 3 bases and J by 0 bases, with 9 bases between them. This CDR3 has 16 amino acids. Germline assignment: CDR1 SGHAT and CDR2 FQNNGV.